This T cell receptor beta chain emerged from a study of T cells after yellow fever vaccination. Looking at the study overall: SMART-Seq v4 Ultra Low Input served to prepare low-cell-number fractions.

Points from the study as a whole: Most primary-vaccination clones reappeared after the booster (about 97% CD4, about 90% CD8). Peaking faster, on day 5 versus 15, the secondary response was nonetheless weaker.

Template switching with 5'RACE generated the TCR cDNA and added a universal primer site and UMIs. MiXCR was run by TCRdb on the 5' RACE reads, yielding one entry per CDR3 protein. The sample gives 250,000 or so distinct CDR3 sequences, approximately 3.6% of which show up once; 15% to 20% is in the top ten. From germline, CDR1 is SGHTA and CDR2 FQGNSA. This CDR3 is 17 amino acids long. The V and J ends lost 5 bases and 1 base, in that order; junction bases with no gene match: 8. In this sample, this clonotype turned up many times. The antigen remains undetermined. The chain recombines TRBV7-2 with TRBJ2-3, with 11 bases lining up with TRBD2. This material consisted of PBMCs, taken 15 days after the yellow fever booster vaccination. This TCR was sampled from a man between 18 and 35 years old who received the YFV17D yellow fever vaccine. The CDR3 nucleotides are TGTGCCAGCAGCCCTACCCCGACTAGCGGGGGCACAGATACGCAGTATTTT. This translates into CASSPTPTSGGTDTQYF. The full variable domain, with the rest looked up from reference TRBV7-2 and TRBJ2-3, is GAGVSQSPSNKVTEKGKDVELRCDPISGHTALYWYRQSLGQGLEFLIYFQGNSAPDKSGLPSDRFSAERTGGSVSTLTIQRTQQEDSAVYLCASSPTPTSGGTDTQYFGPGTRLTVL.